One and the same sample provided the 20 T cell receptor beta chains below, sequenced in a study of control samples from healthy donors and cancer patients. Here immunoSEQ multiplex PCR was the method, and the copy in TCRdb shows in-frame clones only, minus some. Of about 130,000 clones detected, over 75% appear once; the ten largest clones hold roughly 3.1%. Input material: blood. These TCRs come from a man over 45 in good health.

The V gene is TRBV5-1, the J gene TRBJ1-3; possible D gene TRBD1, 5 bases. V was cut by 1 base and J by 4 bases, with 15 bases left in between. CDR1 SGHRS and CDR2 YFSETQ come from the germline V gene. The CDR3 length is 16 residues. The chain's CDR3 is CASSLLAGTGGNTIYF. CDR3 DNA sequence: TGCGCCAGCAGCTTGCTGGCAGGGACGGGAGGAAACACCATATATTTT.

The rearrangement uses TRBV4-2 and TRBJ2-3; D call uncertain. Looked up from germline, CDR1 is LGHNA and CDR2 is YNFKEQ. The CDR3 has 15 residues. V was cut by 5 bases and J by 2 bases, with 14 bases left in between. The CDR3 region has the DNA TGTGCCAGCAGCTCGCGTACTTTCCCCACAGATACGCAGTATTTT. Translated, it gives CASSSRTFPTDTQYF.

Only one count was recorded for this clone. The rearrangement joins TRBV7-3 to TRBJ2-2; TRBD2 matches at 7 bases. The CDR3 totals 15 residues. J was trimmed by 5 bases and V by 2 bases; bases with no gene match: 5. CDR1 and CDR2 from the germline V gene are SGHTA and FQGTGA. In DNA form, the CDR3 reads TGTGCCAGCAGCTTAGTAGCGGGCGTAACCGGGGAGCTGTTTTTT. Translating gives CASSLVAGVTGELFF.

The chain uses TRBV3-1 (or the pseudogene TRBV3-2) and TRBJ2-1, with D perhaps TRBD2 (6 bases). CDR3 length: 13 amino acids. Germline V gene sequence: CDR1 LGHDT, CDR2 YNNKEL (reference sequence). V lost 6 bases and J lost 3, with 9 bases in between. DNA for the CDR3: TGTGCCAGCAGTCGGGGGTACTACAATGAGCAGTTCTTC. It is translated as CASSRGYYNEQFF.

Comments on this clone: Other nucleotide sequences in the sample specify the same CDR3. The chain recombines TRBV5-1 with TRBJ1-1, with a weak D call TRBD1 (6 bases). Germline V lookup: CDR1 SGHRS, CDR2 YFSETQ. V was shortened by 0 bases and J by 4 bases, with 19 bases between the two germline ends. This CDR3 region has 17 residues. CDR3 sequence: CASSLGGGGWGSTEAFF. The CDR3 coding sequence is TGCGCCAGCAGCTTGGGGGGGGGCGGATGGGGTTCCACTGAAGCTTTCTTT.

The V and J genes are TRBV18 and TRBJ2-5; D call uncertain. V was clipped by 6 bases and J by 1 base, with 21 bases between them. CDR1 is KGHSH, CDR2 LQKENI, per germline. The CDR3 totals 17 residues. The CDR3 spells CASSLIGYLTSQETQYF. The CDR3 bases are TGTGCCAGCTCCCTTATTGGTTATCTGACAAGCCAAGAGACCCAGTACTTC.

The rearrangement joins TRBV5-1 to TRBJ2-1, with D tentatively TRBD1 or TRBD2 (6 bases each). The CDR3 consists of 16 residues. The germline V gene has CDR1 SGHRS and CDR2 YFSETQ. V was pared by 4 bases and J by 0 bases, with 14 bases between. The CDR3 nucleotides read TGCGCCAGCAGCGGGACTCAGGGGAGCTCCTACAATGAGCAGTTCTTC. Its protein is CASSGTQGSSYNEQFF.

The V call is TRBV5-8, the J call TRBJ2-3; 7 nucleotides agree with TRBD1. This CDR3 spans 14 amino acids. CDR1 and CDR2 from the germline V gene are SGHTS and YDEGEE. The V segment lost 4 bases and the J segment 6 bases; nucleotides outside the gene matches: 8. The CDR3, as DNA: TGTGCCAGCAGCCTTAGACAGGGAACCGATACGCAGTATTTT. Translating it yields CASSLRQGTDTQYF.

The chain has TRBV24-1 and TRBJ2-7; D is perhaps TRBD1 (6 bases). Between the trimmed V and J ends, which lost 4 bases and 1 base, there was a span of 10 bases. Germline V CDR1 and CDR2: KGHDR, SFDVKD. CDR3 length equals 14 residues. The CDR3 loop is CATSEGQGSYEQYF. The CDR3 bases are TGTGCCACCAGTGAAGGGCAGGGGTCCTACGAGCAGTACTTC.

This chain joins TRBV10-3 and TRBJ1-2, with unresolved D. Trimming stripped 7 bases from V and 6 bases from J, with 9 bases between. The CDR3 is made up of 11 amino acids. CDR1 ENHRY and CDR2 SYGVKD come from the germline V gene. For the CDR3, the DNA is TGTGCCATCAAGGCAGCTGATGGCTACACCTTC. Amino acids: CAIKAADGYTF.

A few counts support this clone. The V gene is TRBV20-1, the J gene TRBJ1-5; D gene ambiguous. CDR1 DFQATT and CDR2 SNEGSKA come from the germline V gene (reference sequence). The CDR3 runs 13 residues. V was trimmed by 6 bases and J by 4 bases, leaving 13 bases between them. For the CDR3, the DNA is TGCAGTGCCAGTGGGTTAATAAATCAGCCCCAGCATTTT. Its translation is CSASGLINQPQHF.

The gene calls are TRBV19 and TRBJ2-3, with no clear D. Germline V gene sequence: CDR1 LNHDA, CDR2 SQIVND (reference sequence). The germline V and J ends were trimmed by 3 bases and 4 bases, with 8 bases remaining between them. The CDR3 length is 13 residues. CDR3 sequence reads: CASSIGLSDTQYF. For the CDR3, the DNA is TGTGCCAGTAGTATCGGTTTGTCAGATACGCAGTATTTT.

The rearrangement uses TRBV27 and TRBJ1-6, with a tentative D call TRBD1 (5 bases). V was trimmed by 2 bases and J by 5 bases, leaving 13 bases between them. This CDR3 contains 16 residues. The germline CDR1 and CDR2 sequences are MNHEY and SMNVEV (reference sequence). In nucleotides, the CDR3 is TGTGCCAGCAGTTTAAAAGGCCAGGGAAATAATTCACCCCTCCACTTT. This codes for CASSLKGQGNNSPLHF.

The rearrangement uses TRBV4-2 and TRBJ2-1; no reliable D call. CDR3 length equals 14 residues. Per germline, CDR1 LGHNA and CDR2 YNFKEQ. V shed 0 bases and J shed 5 bases, with 8 bases lying between them. The CDR3 DNA is TGTGCCAGCAGCCAAGATTACGGGCACAATGAGCAGTTCTTC. Translation: CASSQDYGHNEQFF.

In its sample, this clone was seen a few times. V and J are TRBV10-1 and TRBJ1-1; D not certain. Germline V lookup: CDR1 WNHNN, CDR2 SYGVQD (reference sequence). This CDR3 spans 14 amino acids. Trimming stripped 0 bases from V and 9 bases from J, with 14 bases between. CDR3 protein: CASSESKRTVKAFF. CDR3 nucleotide sequence: TGCGCCAGCAGTGAGTCGAAACGGACCGTTAAAGCTTTCTTT.

The V gene is TRBV5-5, the J gene TRBJ2-1, with D unresolved. Germline assignment: CDR1 SGHKS and CDR2 YYEKEE (reference sequence). The CDR3 is made up of 12 amino acids. V was cut by 1 base and J by 8 bases, with 7 bases left in between. Written as DNA, the CDR3 is TGTGCCAGCAGCTTGACCGGGTATGAGCAGTTCTTC. Translated: CASSLTGYEQFF.

The V call is TRBV12-5, the J call TRBJ1-1; D is ambiguous. V lost 0 bases and J lost 2, with 10 bases in between. The CDR3 loop spans 15 amino acids. Germline values: CDR1 LGHNT, CDR2 FRNRAP. The CDR3 protein is CASGLVRVDNTEAFF. The DNA of the CDR3 is TGTGCTAGTGGTTTGGTACGAGTAGACAACACTGAAGCTTTCTTT. The variable domain in full, with the rest retrieved from reference TRBV12-5 and TRBJ1-1, is DARVTQTPRHKVTEMGQEVTMRCQPILGHNTVFWYRQTMMQGLELLAYFRNRAPLDDSGMPKDRFSAEMPDATLATLKIQPSEPRDSAVYFCASGLVRVDNTEAFFGQGTRLTVV.

The sample holds a few counts of this clone. V and J are TRBV19 and TRBJ2-7; 7 nucleotides align to TRBD1. The CDR3 covers 15 residues. J gave up 2 bases and V 2 bases, and 6 bases lay outside the gene matches. CDR1 LNHDA and CDR2 SQIVND come from the germline V gene (reference sequence). The CDR3 protein is CASSIRQGPTYEQYF. CDR3 coding DNA: TGTGCCAGTAGTATAAGACAGGGACCCACCTACGAGCAGTACTTC.

The chain combines TRBV6-5 with TRBJ2-7; 12 bases align to TRBD1. CDR1 and CDR2 (germline): MNHEY, SVGAGI. The CDR3 sequence is 15 residues long. Losses at the gene ends were 11 bases for V and 3 bases for J; bases not matched to a gene: 11. CDR3 loop: CAGSSGTGGHYEQYF. The CDR3 DNA reads as TGTGCCGGCTCCTCCGGGACAGGGGGCCACTACGAGCAGTACTTC.

The chain links TRBV21-1 to TRBJ1-1. TRBV21-1 is shown as a pseudogene. The CDR3 has 13 amino acids. DNA of the CDR3: TGTGCCAGAGGTGGACGGCGGAACACTGAAGCTTTCTTT. Translated, it gives CARGGRRNTEAFF.